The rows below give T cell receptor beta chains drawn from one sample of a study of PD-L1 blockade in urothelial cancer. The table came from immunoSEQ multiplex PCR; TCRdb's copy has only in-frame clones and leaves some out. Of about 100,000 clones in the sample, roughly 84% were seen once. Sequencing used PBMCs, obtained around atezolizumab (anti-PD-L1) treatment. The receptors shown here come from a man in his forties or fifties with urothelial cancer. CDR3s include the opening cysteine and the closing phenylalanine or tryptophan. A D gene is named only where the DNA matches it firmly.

DNA: TGTGCCAGCAGTGCCCCGGGACAGTCGGAAGCTTTCTTT
CDR3: CASSAPGQSEAFF
V: TRBV28
length: 13
J: TRBJ1-1
D: TRBD1

DNA: TGCGCCAGCAGCTCCACAGGGGGAGTCACTGAAGCTTTCTTT
CDR3: CASSSTGGVTEAFF
V: TRBV5-1
length: 14
J: TRBJ1-1
D: TRBD1

DNA: TGCGCCAGCAGCCAAGGGGGACAGGGTTCGTACGAGCAGTACTTC
CDR3: CASSQGGQGSYEQYF
V: TRBV4-1
length: 15
J: TRBJ2-7
D: TRBD1

DNA: TGCGCCAGCAGCTTGGGACAGGGAGCTTGGGGCTACACCTTC
CDR3: CASSLGQGAWGYTF
V: TRBV5-1
length: 14
J: TRBJ1-2
D: TRBD1

DNA: TGCGCCAGCAGCCAGGGCCCAAACAATGAGCAGTTCTTC
CDR3: CASSQGPNNEQFF
V: TRBV10-1
length: 13
J: TRBJ2-1
D: .

DNA: TGTGCCAGCTCACCAGGGCCGGGACAGGGTGAAAAACTGTTTTTT
CDR3: CASSPGPGQGEKLFF
V: TRBV18
length: 15
J: TRBJ1-4
D: TRBD1

DNA: TGTGCCAGCAGCTTAGTAGGTGCCGGGGGCACTGAAGCTTTCTTT
CDR3: CASSLVGAGGTEAFF
V: TRBV7-8
length: 15
J: TRBJ1-1
D: .

DNA: TGTGCCAGCAGTTATCAGGGGGGAGGATCACCCCTCCACTTT
CDR3: CASSYQGGGSPLHF
V: TRBV6-5
length: 14
J: TRBJ1-6
D: TRBD1

DNA: TGTGCCAGCAGTTTGGCCGCGGTAACCCTAGCCAAAAACATTCAGTACTTC
CDR3: CASSLAAVTLAKNIQYF
V: TRBV28
length: 17
J: TRBJ2-4
D: .

DNA: TGTGCCAGCAGTCCTCGCCCATGGAGGGGGCGGATTCGAGAGACCCAGTACTTC
CDR3: CASSPRPWRGRIRETQYF
V: TRBV28
length: 18
J: TRBJ2-5
D: .

DNA: TGTGCCACCAGCAGAGAAGCGCGGGCACAAGAGACCCAGTACTTC
CDR3: CATSREARAQETQYF
V: TRBV15
length: 15
J: TRBJ2-5
D: .

DNA: TGTGCCAGCAGCTTAGGACTAGCGGTCAATGAGCAGTTCTTC
CDR3: CASSLGLAVNEQFF
V: TRBV11-2
length: 14
J: TRBJ2-1
D: TRBD2

DNA: TGTGCCAGCAGCGTAGACAGCGGTAGCGGGAGTTTGGATGAGCAGTTCTTC
CDR3: CASSVDSGSGSLDEQFF
V: TRBV9
length: 17
J: TRBJ2-1
D: TRBD2

DNA: TGCGCCAGCAGCTTGGTGGCGGGAGGGCCCTCTGAGACCCAGTACTTC
CDR3: CASSLVAGGPSETQYF
V: TRBV5-1
length: 16
J: TRBJ2-5
D: TRBD2

DNA: TGTGCCAGCAGCTTAGGACTAGCTGCAGATACGCAGTATTTT
CDR3: CASSLGLAADTQYF
V: TRBV7-3
length: 14
J: TRBJ2-3
D: TRBD2

DNA: TGTGCCAGCGGGGGAAGCATGGGGGGAACTCAGCCCCAGCATTTT
CDR3: CASGGSMGGTQPQHF
V: TRBV2
length: 15
J: TRBJ1-5
D: .